Below, 17 T cell receptor beta chains from the same sample are listed, as sequenced in a study of PD-1 blockade in classical Hodgkin lymphoma. Profiled with immunoSEQ multiplex PCR; TCRdb holds only in-frame clones, not every one. The sample comprises approximately 100,000 clones, roughly 90% of which are singletons, and under 8% rests with the top ten. Each of the patients experienced relapse following autologous stem cell transplantation, and their brentuximab vedotin exposure differed. The sequencing used peripheral blood mononuclear cells (PBMCs), collected before the second cycle of nivolumab. The receptors here all came from a human donor with classical Hodgkin lymphoma.

V gene TRBV7-3 combines with J gene TRBJ2-3; 12 nucleotides line up with TRBD2. The CDR3 runs 19 residues. Germline CDR1 is SGHTA and CDR2 is FQGTGA. J gave up 4 bases and V 3 bases, and 14 bases lay outside the gene matches. The CDR3 loop reads CASSLVLAGGGSLADTQYF. DNA for the CDR3: TGTGCCAGCAGCTTGGTACTAGCGGGGGGCGGTTCTTTAGCAGATACGCAGTATTTT.

The rearrangement links TRBV7-8 to TRBJ2-7; weak D call: TRBD2 (5 bases). The CDR3 is 17 residues long. Trimming removed 5 bases from V and 5 bases from J, with 25 bases in between. CDR1 is SGHVS, CDR2 FQNEAQ, per germline. The CDR3 DNA reads TGTGCCAGCAGCCCCCTATTCGTAATTGCGGGCGGAAACGAGCAGTACTTC. Its protein product is CASSPLFVIAGGNEQYF.

V gene TRBV5-4 combines with J gene TRBJ2-7, with a possible D match to TRBD2 (7 bases). The CDR3 is made up of 13 amino acids. Deletions cut 0 bases from V and 6 bases from J, with 10 bases between. The germline V gene has CDR1 SGHNT and CDR2 YYREEE (reference sequence). CDR3 region: CASSLVRGLEQYF. In DNA, the CDR3 is TGTGCCAGCAGCTTGGTGCGGGGGCTCGAGCAGTACTTC.

The genes are TRBV5-5 and TRBJ1-6, with 7 bases lining up with TRBD1. Germline V gives CDR1 SGHKS, CDR2 YYEKEE (reference sequence). This CDR3 comprises 15 residues. The J segment lost 8 bases and the V segment lost 4 bases, leaving 9 bases of the junction unmatched. The CDR3 loop is CASSPDRSLDSPLHF. The CDR3 DNA reads TGTGCCAGCAGCCCGGACAGGTCGCTAGATTCACCCCTCCACTTT.

The chain links TRBV27 to TRBJ1-6; D remains unclear. The germline V gene encodes CDR1 MNHEY and CDR2 SMNVEV (reference sequence). V lost 4 bases and J 5 bases, leaving 9 bases between the germline ends. This CDR3 is 14 amino acids long. The CDR3 DNA reads as TGTGCCAGCAGTTCCCAGAGGAATAATTCACCCCTCCACTTT. Amino acid sequence: CASSSQRNNSPLHF.

V usage is TRBV7-9 and J usage is TRBJ1-1, with D possibly TRBD1 on 6 matching bases. Trimming pared 1 base from V and 7 bases from J, leaving 13 bases between. This CDR3 has 14 residues. Per the germline V gene, CDR1 is SEHNR and CDR2 is FQNEAQ (reference sequence). In nucleotides, the CDR3 is TGTGCCAGCAGCTTAGGGCGGACAGCTAGTGAAGCTTTCTTT. Translating gives CASSLGRTASEAFF.

V gene TRBV11-2 combines with J gene TRBJ2-7, with no clear D. V shed 0 bases and J shed 2 bases, with 17 bases lying between them. This CDR3 is built from 17 residues. CDR1 is SGHAT and CDR2 is FQNNGV in the germline V gene. DNA for the CDR3: TGTGCCAGCAGCTTAGATAGGGCAGGAGATTATACCTACGAGCAGTACTTC. It is translated as CASSLDRAGDYTYEQYF.

This clone was picked up one time. The CDR3, as DNA: TGTGCCATCAGTGAGTCTCCAGGGGCAGGCTATGGCTACACCTTC. This encodes CAISESPGAGYGYTF. The V and J genes are TRBV10-3 and TRBJ1-2; weak D call: TRBD1 (6 bases). The V and J ends lost 0 bases and 4 bases respectively, with 12 bases between them. CDR1 is ENHRY, CDR2 SYGVKD, per germline. This CDR3 has 15 amino acids.

This chain joins TRBV7-6 and TRBJ2-1; TRBD2 matches at 8 bases. This CDR3 has 16 amino acids. CDR1 is SGHVS, CDR2 FNYEAQ, per germline. V lost 1 base, J lost 2 bases, and 4 bases stayed unmatched. CDR3 in DNA: TGTGCCAGCAGCTTAGAGGGCGGGGGGACCTACAATGAGCAGTTCTTC. It codes for CASSLEGGGTYNEQFF.

The V and J genes are TRBV5-4 and TRBJ1-2; D is perhaps TRBD1 (5 bases). The V end lost 0 bases, the J end lost 4 bases, and 19 bases lay between the germline ends. Germline V gene data show CDR1 as SGHNT and CDR2 as YYREEE (reference sequence). This CDR3 is built from 17 residues. The CDR3 sequence is CASSLAKGPRWTYGYTF. CDR3 DNA sequence: TGTGCCAGCAGCTTGGCCAAGGGGCCACGGTGGACCTATGGCTACACCTTC.

The chain joins TRBV10-3 to TRBJ1-5; D perhaps matches TRBD1 (5 bases). Trimming removed 10 bases at V and 5 bases at J, with 18 bases between. The CDR3 covers 14 residues. Germline V lookup: CDR1 ENHRY, CDR2 SYGVKD. CDR3 loop: CATSGTENYQPQHF. The CDR3 DNA sequence: TGTGCCACCTCCGGGACGGAAAATTATCAGCCCCAGCATTTT.

The chain has TRBV7-2 and TRBJ1-2; 12 nucleotides line up with TRBD1. Germline CDR1 and CDR2: SGHTA and FQGNSA. This CDR3 has 16 residues. V was clipped by 3 bases and J by 4 bases; unmatched bases: 6. CDR3 in DNA: TGTGCCAGCAGCTTCGGGGGACAGGGGGCTTTCTATGGCTACACCTTC. Translation gives CASSFGGQGAFYGYTF. Together with reference TRBV7-2 and TRBJ1-2, the CDR3 gives the full variable domain: GAGVSQSPSNKVTEKGKDVELRCDPISGHTALYWYRQSLGQGLEFLIYFQGNSAPDKSGLPSDRFSAERTGGSVSTLTIQRTQQEDSAVYLCASSFGGQGAFYGYTFGSGTRLTVV.

The rearrangement joins TRBV30 to TRBJ2-3, with a weak D call TRBD2 (6 bases). This CDR3 spans 11 amino acids. V was cut by 6 bases and J by 6 bases, with 10 bases left in between. Germline CDR1 is GTSNPN and CDR2 is SVGIG (reference sequence). CDR3 bases: TGTGCCTGCGGGGCGGGGGATACGCAGTATTTT. This translates into CACGAGDTQYF.

The rearrangement links TRBV4-2 to TRBJ1-1; tentative D call: TRBD1 (5 bases). V was pared by 1 base and J by 3 bases, with 12 bases between. CDR1 is LGHNA, CDR2 YNFKEQ, per germline. This CDR3 has 15 amino acids. The CDR3, as DNA: TGTGCCAGCAGCCAAGCTCAGGGAGCGGACACTGAAGCTTTCTTT. Protein product: CASSQAQGADTEAFF.

The J gene is TRBJ1-2, the V gene TRBV2, with D perhaps matching TRBD1 (6 bases). From germline, CDR1 is SNHLY and CDR2 FYNNEI. V was trimmed by 7 bases and J by 6 bases, leaving 15 bases between them. This CDR3 has 13 residues. The DNA for the CDR3 is TGTGCCAGCAACACCGGGACAATCGATGGCTACACCTTC. Translation gives CASNTGTIDGYTF. The variable domain in full, completed from reference TRBV2 and TRBJ1-2, reads EPEVTQTPSHQVTQMGQEVILRCVPISNHLYFYWYRQILGQKVEFLVSFYNNEISEKSEIFDDQFSVERPDGSNFTLKIRSTKLEDSAMYFCASNTGTIDGYTFGSGTRLTVV.

The J gene is TRBJ1-2, the V gene TRBV5-5; D uncertain. The CDR3 is made up of 14 amino acids. In germline, CDR1 is SGHKS, CDR2 YYEKEE (reference sequence). V shed 4 bases and J shed 0 bases, with 10 bases lying between them. CDR3 region: CASSQQNPNYGYTF. The CDR3 DNA sequence: TGTGCCAGCAGCCAACAAAATCCTAACTATGGCTACACCTTC.

The rearrangement links TRBV7-9 to TRBJ2-1; 9 bases line up with TRBD1. V dropped 4 bases and J dropped 7; count of bases not matched to a gene: 8. Germline V lookup: CDR1 SEHNR, CDR2 FQNEAQ (reference sequence). This CDR3 comprises 15 residues. For the CDR3, the DNA is TGTGCCAGCAGCTCGGGACAGGGCTTCGGGAATGAGCAGTTCTTC. This sequence encodes CASSSGQGFGNEQFF.